Following are 24 T cell receptor beta chains from one sample sequenced in a study of blood T cell repertoires in COVID-19 (dated by TCRdb to about 2020). To prepare the library, the immunoSEQ multiplex PCR assay was applied. The source is immuneACCESS, and TCRdb retained only in-frame sequences with V and J called. Part of the clones is not carried over; for the studies checked, unresolved V genes explain less than half of this, and the remainder is unexplained. The sample table contains approximately 88,000 clones; only one count was recorded for more than 80% of them. Jointly, the top ten make up about a fifth of the sample. What was sequenced was peripheral blood. The receptors were gathered from a woman at least 80 years old with acute or convalescent COVID-19.

This clone was seen a few times. The gene calls are TRBV7-2 and TRBJ2-3; D ambiguous. CDR1 and CDR2 from the germline V gene are SGHTA and FQGNSA. Trimming left V 4 bases short and J 0 bases short, with 8 bases between. The CDR3 is made up of 14 amino acids. CDR3 DNA: TGTGCCAGCAGCTATACGAGGAGCACAGATACGCAGTATTTT. This translates into CASSYTRSTDTQYF.

This clone was detected once. The chain carries TRBV3-1 (or the pseudogene TRBV3-2) and TRBJ1-4; D is ambiguous. The CDR3 contains 14 residues. V was pared by 1 base and J by 8 bases, with 11 bases between. The germline V gene has CDR1 LGHDT and CDR2 YNNKEL (reference sequence). CDR3 nucleotide sequence: TGTGCCAGCAGCCAAGGTGGAGGGATCGAAAAACTGTTTTTT. Amino acids: CASSQGGGIEKLFF.

V and J are TRBV14 and TRBJ2-1; perhaps TRBD2 as D (5 bases). The germline CDR1 and CDR2 sequences are SGHDN and FVKESK. V lost 1 base, J lost 7 bases, and 8 bases lay in between. CDR3 length: 13 residues. CDR3 sequence (DNA): TGTGCCAGCAGCCAAGTTCGGGGTAATGAGCAGTTCTTC. Translation: CASSQVRGNEQFF.

The chain carries TRBV6-2 or TRBV6-3 and TRBJ2-6; the D gene is possibly TRBD1 (6 bases). The CDR3 contains 17 residues. Trimming removed 4 bases from V and 0 bases from J, with 13 bases in between. The V gene's germline CDR1 is MNHEY and CDR2 SVGEGT. The CDR3 region has the DNA TGTGCCAGCAGTTTCCGGGACACGGGCTCTGGGGCCAACGTCCTGACTTTC. Translated, it gives CASSFRDTGSGANVLTF.

This clone is a singleton in its sample. V and J are TRBV19 and TRBJ2-3; possibly TRBD2 for D (7 bases). Trimming shortened V by 4 bases and J by 5 bases, and 13 bases separated the two germline ends. Looked up from germline, CDR1 is LNHDA and CDR2 is SQIVND (reference sequence). The CDR3 totals 14 residues. Written as DNA, the CDR3 is TGTGCCAGTAGTAAAGGGGGGGCCAGAGATACGCAGTATTTT. It encodes CASSKGGARDTQYF. The full variable domain, rest sourced from reference TRBV19 and TRBJ2-3, is DGGITQSPKYLFRKEGQNVTLSCEQNLNHDAMYWYRQDPGQGLRLIYYSQIVNDFQKGDIAEGYSVSREKKESFPLTVTSAQKNPTAFYLCASSKGGARDTQYFGPGTRLTVL.

The table lists this clone with a few counts. This rearrangement joins TRBV7-2 to TRBJ2-2; 14 bases are a match to TRBD2. CDR1 is SGHTA and CDR2 is FQGNSA in the germline V gene. The ends lost 5 bases at V and 5 bases at J; junction bases unmatched: 7. There are 17 residues in the CDR3. The CDR3 DNA is TGTGCCAGCAGCCCGCCGGGACTAGCGGGAGAAACCGGGGAGCTGTTTTTT. Translating gives CASSPPGLAGETGELFF.

The CDR3 DNA reads TGTGCCAGCAGCTTACAGTCTAACTATGGCTACACCTTC. It translates to CASSLQSNYGYTF. The chain links TRBV5-4 to TRBJ1-2; D not resolved. Per germline, CDR1 SGHNT and CDR2 YYREEE (reference sequence). The ends were cut back, 2 bases at V and 0 bases at J, with 5 bases in the middle. CDR3 length: 13 residues.

This clone has a single count. This rearrangement joins TRBV7-8 to TRBJ2-1, with D tentatively TRBD2 (7 bases). Per germline, CDR1 SGHVS and CDR2 FQNEAQ. V lost 3 bases to trimming and J lost 10 bases, with 16 bases between them. The CDR3 spans 14 residues. CDR3 amino acids: CASSFWAGAGEQFF. The CDR3 coding sequence is TGTGCCAGCAGCTTCTGGGCGGGGGCTGGGGAGCAGTTCTTC.

This clone turned up a few times. The chain is built from TRBV19 and TRBJ2-7; TRBD2 matches 14 bases. This CDR3 is 16 amino acids long. V dropped 4 bases and J dropped 2; count of bases not matched to a gene: 4. CDR1 LNHDA and CDR2 SQIVND come from the germline V gene (reference sequence). CDR3 region: CASSSRTSGRPYEQYF. Written as DNA, the CDR3 is TGTGCCAGTAGTAGTCGGACTAGCGGGAGGCCCTACGAGCAGTACTTC.

The rearrangement uses TRBV14 and TRBJ1-1; the match to TRBD1 covers 9 bases. CDR3 length: 14 amino acids. V lost 2 bases and J lost 9; bases outside the gene matches: 7. In germline, CDR1 is SGHDN, CDR2 FVKESK. The CDR3 here is CASSQSPDRGKAFF. Written as DNA, the CDR3 is TGTGCCAGCAGCCAAAGCCCCGACAGGGGGAAAGCTTTCTTT.

The table lists this clone with a few counts. This rearrangement joins TRBV25-1 to TRBJ2-7; TRBD1 is a possible D gene (5 bases). Germline lookup yields CDR1 MGHDK and CDR2 SYGVNS. Trimming removed 4 bases at V and 0 bases at J, with 19 bases between. The length of the CDR3 is 17 residues. This CDR3 reads CASSVADSILFSYEQYF. The CDR3 coding sequence is TGTGCCAGCAGTGTTGCCGACAGTATTCTGTTCTCCTACGAGCAGTACTTC.

DNA of the CDR3: TGTGCCAGCAGCCTTACGACCGGGACTAGCGGGAACAATGAGCAGTTCTTC. Translation: CASSLTTGTSGNNEQFF. The gene calls are TRBV11-2 and TRBJ2-1, with 13 bases identical to TRBD2. The V gene end was trimmed by 5 bases and the J gene end by 5 bases; junction bases not matched to a gene: 9. The CDR3 totals 17 residues. Per the germline V gene, CDR1 is SGHAT and CDR2 is FQNNGV.

This clone was picked up one time. The chain combines TRBV11-1 with TRBJ2-7, with a tentative D call TRBD2 (5 bases). Trimming cost V 5 bases and J 5 bases, with 16 bases left between them. CDR1 SGHAT and CDR2 FQDESV come from the germline V gene (reference sequence). This CDR3 is built from 14 residues. The DNA for the CDR3 is TGTGCCAGCAGCCCTCCCCGGGGAGCCCACGAGCAGTACTTC. Amino acids: CASSPPRGAHEQYF.

This clone was counted only a few times. The J gene is TRBJ1-5, the V gene TRBV18, with D maybe TRBD1 (6 bases). From germline, CDR1 is KGHSH and CDR2 LQKENI. The V end was cut by 3 bases, the J end by 1 base, with 13 bases between. This CDR3 has 16 amino acids. DNA of the CDR3: TGTGCCAGCTCACCCGCCACGAGGGGGAGCAATCAGCCCCAGCATTTT. It specifies CASSPATRGSNQPQHF.

V is TRBV5-1 and J is TRBJ2-5, with D perhaps matching TRBD1 (6 bases). Germline V gene sequence: CDR1 SGHRS, CDR2 YFSETQ. The V end lost 0 bases, the J end lost 2 bases, and 8 bases lay between the germline ends. The length of the CDR3 is 14 residues. This chain's CDR3 is CASSLAGQQETQYF. The CDR3 coding sequence is TGCGCCAGCAGCTTGGCCGGACAGCAAGAGACCCAGTACTTC.

This rearrangement joins TRBV11-3 to TRBJ2-2; the D gene is possibly TRBD1 (6 bases). The CDR3 consists of 15 residues. V was cut by 5 bases and J by 0 bases, with 10 bases left in between. The germline V gene has CDR1 SGHNT and CDR2 YENEEA. This CDR3 reads CASSATGSNTGELFF. The DNA of the CDR3 is TGTGCCAGCAGCGCGACAGGATCGAACACCGGGGAGCTGTTTTTT.

Points on this clone: At the DNA level, this CDR3 is encoded by other sequences in the same sample as well. The rearrangement links TRBV11-2 to TRBJ2-7, with D perhaps matching TRBD2 (6 bases). Germline V CDR1 and CDR2: SGHAT, FQNNGV. V was shortened by 5 bases and J by 2 bases, with 16 bases between the two germline ends. The CDR3 runs 15 residues. The CDR3 here is CASSLTAGGTYEQYF. The CDR3 bases are TGTGCCAGCAGCCTGACCGCTGGGGGGACCTACGAGCAGTACTTC.

The chain recombines TRBV2 with TRBJ1-2; possibly TRBD1 for D (6 bases). The CDR3 has 14 residues. CDR1 and CDR2 (germline): SNHLY, FYNNEI. Trimming took 1 base from V and 0 from J, leaving 6 bases between them. This CDR3 is CASSEDRANYGYTF. CDR3 coding DNA: TGTGCCAGCAGTGAAGACAGGGCTAACTATGGCTACACCTTC. Based on the CDR3 plus reference TRBV2 and TRBJ1-2, the full variable domain is EPEVTQTPSHQVTQMGQEVILRCVPISNHLYFYWYRQILGQKVEFLVSFYNNEISEKSEIFDDQFSVERPDGSNFTLKIRSTKLEDSAMYFCASSEDRANYGYTFGSGTRLTVV.

CDR3 DNA sequence: TGTGCCAGCAGTGACATTGGACATAGCATGAACACTGAAGCTTTCTTT. Protein: CASSDIGHSMNTEAFF. V and J are TRBV2 and TRBJ1-1; TRBD1 might be the D (5 bases). The CDR3 contains 16 residues. Trimming removed 3 bases from V and 0 bases from J, with 14 bases in between. CDR1 is SNHLY, CDR2 FYNNEI, per germline.

This clone appeared once. The rearrangement links TRBV2 to TRBJ1-5; D uncertain. The CDR3 extends over 15 amino acids. V gave up 3 bases and J gave up 6 bases, with 15 bases separating them. In germline, CDR1 is SNHLY, CDR2 FYNNEI. CDR3 loop: CASSDNEGPGQPQHF. CDR3 in DNA: TGTGCCAGCAGTGATAACGAGGGTCCTGGTCAGCCCCAGCATTTT.

The CDR3 region has the DNA TGTGCCAGCAGAGGGGGACAGGGGGCGCATAAAGGTTCACCCCTCCACTTT. Translated, it gives CASRGGQGAHKGSPLHF. This sequence joins TRBV28 and TRBJ1-6; 12 positions match TRBD1. The germline CDR1 and CDR2 sequences are MDHEN and SYDVKM. V was clipped by 6 bases and J by 9 bases; unmatched bases: 12. This CDR3 spans 17 amino acids.

This rearrangement joins TRBV18 to TRBJ2-1; 14 bases are a match to TRBD2. The CDR3 totals 19 residues. V shed 6 bases and J 0 bases; nucleotides not matched to a gene: 10. The germline gives CDR1 KGHSH, CDR2 LQKENI. The CDR3: CASSSGTSGRPLSYNEQFF. DNA for the CDR3: TGTGCCAGCTCGTCCGGGACTAGCGGGAGACCCCTCTCCTACAATGAGCAGTTCTTC.

The chain uses TRBV5-4 and TRBJ2-1; D is uncertain. The CDR3 is made up of 14 amino acids. Trimming took off 0 bases at V and 8 bases at J, with 12 bases between the two ends. Germline CDR1 reads SGHNT; CDR2 reads YYREEE (reference sequence). The CDR3 sequence: CASSLARTSDEQFF. DNA for the CDR3: TGTGCCAGCAGCTTGGCGAGAACGAGTGATGAGCAGTTCTTC.

The CDR3 here is CASSQGPGQDNEKLFF. The CDR3 region has the DNA TGTGCCAGCAGCCAAGGACCGGGACAGGATAATGAAAAACTGTTTTTT. The rearrangement joins TRBV4-2 to TRBJ1-4; TRBD1 aligns across 8 bases. CDR1 and CDR2 from the germline V gene are LGHNA and YNFKEQ. V lost 1 base, J lost 4 bases, and 5 bases stayed unmatched. This CDR3 has 16 residues.